This entry concerns a single TCR beta chain. What it binds is not known. Unexposed donor CD4+ T cells date from 2011-2018, before the COVID-19 pandemic. The data belong to a study of CD4 T cells in relation to SARS-CoV-2 and coronaviruses. The study, taken as a whole, reports: Compared with monoreactive clones, crossreactive clones showed significantly weaker SARS-CoV-2 expansion. Culture-expanded clones reflect memory recall rather than primary priming during culture.

Deep TCR-beta sequencing used DNA from uncultured naive and memory CD4+ T cells. Clones were read by immunoSEQ multiplex PCR, and TCRdb kept only the in-frame ones, dropping some. The profile shows approximately 64,000 clones, about 94% of them singletons. The CDR3 is 17 residues long. CDR1 SEHNR and CDR2 FQNEAQ come from the germline V gene (reference sequence). V lost 2 bases to trimming and J lost 0 bases, with 15 bases between them. The TCR comes from a human donor in good health. The specimen sequenced was naive CD4+ T cells from PBMCs. Subset here: naive CD4+ T cells isolated by negative enrichment. The chain has TRBV7-9 and TRBJ2-3; D gene uncertain. This CDR3 reads CASSLPFGRLSTDTQYF. Written as DNA, the CDR3 is TGTGCCAGCAGCTTACCGTTTGGGCGGCTGAGCACAGATACGCAGTATTTT.